This T cell receptor (beta chain) came from a study of T cells in Graves' hyperthyroidism and ophthalmopathy. RNA transcripts served as the template for amplifying TCR beta CDR3 regions. TCR CDR3 underwent first-round RT-PCR with the HTBI primer set. TCRdb analysed the multiplex PCR reads with MiXCR anew, one entry per CDR3 protein. The data hold about 570,000 distinct CDR3 sequences, with under 60% observed a single time. On this clonotype: What it binds is unknown.

Overall study findings and caveats: Most thyroid clonotypes expanded above 0.001 appeared in blood too. A 13 V-J signature model discriminated ophthalmopathy versus stable hyperthyroidism. The model's output predicted ophthalmopathy at a median of 6.5 months prior to onset.

This CDR3 comprises 16 residues. With V trimmed by 5 bases and J by 5 bases, 12 bases remained unmatched. Germline V gene lookup returns CDR1 SGHTA and CDR2 FQGTGA. Sequencing used peripheral blood or thyroid tissue (not recorded which). The J gene is TRBJ2-7, the V gene TRBV7-3; 10 positions match TRBD1. This clonotype originated in an adult woman with Graves' disease, either hyperthyroidism or ophthalmopathy (not recorded which). Written as DNA, the CDR3 is TGTGCCAGCAGCCTCGGGTGGGGACAGGGGCGCGACGAGCAGTACTTC. Translated: CASSLGWGQGRDEQYF.